This TCR beta chain was profiled in a study of a mutant IDH1 vaccine in newly diagnosed glioma. Study context: Sex among treated patients split about 60% male, around 40% female; mean age was roughly 40 years. It was radiotherapy, temozolomide, or both that patients received previously, with most receiving both.

The table came from immunoSEQ multiplex PCR; TCRdb's copy has only in-frame clones and leaves some out. The sample contains around 89,000 clones, about 83% of which appear only once. V shed 0 bases and J 6 bases; nucleotides not matched to a gene: 9. This CDR3 spans 16 amino acids. Per the germline V gene, CDR1 is SGDLS and CDR2 is YYNGEE. Time point: baseline, week 1 (first vaccination visit). The treatment denotes: pre-vaccination baseline after standard-of-care therapy. The TCR sequence derives from a woman in her fifties or sixties with glioma. Sample: PBMCs, taken from a glioma patient treated with radiotherapy, temozolomide or both. The chain is built from TRBV9 and TRBJ1-3; 7 bases are a match to TRBD1. CDR3 sequence reads: CASSVAPRQGENTIYF. CDR3 nucleotides: TGTGCCAGCAGCGTAGCTCCCCGACAGGGAGAAAACACCATATATTTT.